The clone carrying this T cell receptor (beta chain) was counted ten times or more. Its antigen is unknown. Amplified TCR beta CDR3 regions derived from RNA transcripts. HTBI primers were used for first-round RT-PCR of the TCR CDR3. TCRdb recomputed calls from the multiplex PCR reads with MiXCR, one row per CDR3 protein. The sample lists 500,000 to 600,000 distinct CDR3 sequences; roughly 46% were seen once. The data belong to a study of T cells in Graves' hyperthyroidism and ophthalmopathy. Study-level results: A 13 V-J model separated ophthalmopathy from stable hyperthyroidism. Ophthalmopathy prediction by the model preceded onset by a median approximately six months.

Trimming took off 1 base at V and 5 bases at J, with 11 bases between the two ends. The CDR3 is 14 residues long. The diagnostic basis comprised clinical symptoms, serum thyroxine and TRAb, thyroid ultrasound and orbital computed tomography. The chain carries TRBV12-3 or TRBV12-4 and TRBJ1-1; D not resolved. Sequenced material: peripheral blood or thyroid tissue (not recorded which). The source is an adult woman with Graves' disease, either hyperthyroidism or ophthalmopathy (not recorded which). CDR3 bases: TGTGCCAGCAGTTTAGTAGGGTATGGTACTGAAGCTTTCTTT. As protein: CASSLVGYGTEAFF.